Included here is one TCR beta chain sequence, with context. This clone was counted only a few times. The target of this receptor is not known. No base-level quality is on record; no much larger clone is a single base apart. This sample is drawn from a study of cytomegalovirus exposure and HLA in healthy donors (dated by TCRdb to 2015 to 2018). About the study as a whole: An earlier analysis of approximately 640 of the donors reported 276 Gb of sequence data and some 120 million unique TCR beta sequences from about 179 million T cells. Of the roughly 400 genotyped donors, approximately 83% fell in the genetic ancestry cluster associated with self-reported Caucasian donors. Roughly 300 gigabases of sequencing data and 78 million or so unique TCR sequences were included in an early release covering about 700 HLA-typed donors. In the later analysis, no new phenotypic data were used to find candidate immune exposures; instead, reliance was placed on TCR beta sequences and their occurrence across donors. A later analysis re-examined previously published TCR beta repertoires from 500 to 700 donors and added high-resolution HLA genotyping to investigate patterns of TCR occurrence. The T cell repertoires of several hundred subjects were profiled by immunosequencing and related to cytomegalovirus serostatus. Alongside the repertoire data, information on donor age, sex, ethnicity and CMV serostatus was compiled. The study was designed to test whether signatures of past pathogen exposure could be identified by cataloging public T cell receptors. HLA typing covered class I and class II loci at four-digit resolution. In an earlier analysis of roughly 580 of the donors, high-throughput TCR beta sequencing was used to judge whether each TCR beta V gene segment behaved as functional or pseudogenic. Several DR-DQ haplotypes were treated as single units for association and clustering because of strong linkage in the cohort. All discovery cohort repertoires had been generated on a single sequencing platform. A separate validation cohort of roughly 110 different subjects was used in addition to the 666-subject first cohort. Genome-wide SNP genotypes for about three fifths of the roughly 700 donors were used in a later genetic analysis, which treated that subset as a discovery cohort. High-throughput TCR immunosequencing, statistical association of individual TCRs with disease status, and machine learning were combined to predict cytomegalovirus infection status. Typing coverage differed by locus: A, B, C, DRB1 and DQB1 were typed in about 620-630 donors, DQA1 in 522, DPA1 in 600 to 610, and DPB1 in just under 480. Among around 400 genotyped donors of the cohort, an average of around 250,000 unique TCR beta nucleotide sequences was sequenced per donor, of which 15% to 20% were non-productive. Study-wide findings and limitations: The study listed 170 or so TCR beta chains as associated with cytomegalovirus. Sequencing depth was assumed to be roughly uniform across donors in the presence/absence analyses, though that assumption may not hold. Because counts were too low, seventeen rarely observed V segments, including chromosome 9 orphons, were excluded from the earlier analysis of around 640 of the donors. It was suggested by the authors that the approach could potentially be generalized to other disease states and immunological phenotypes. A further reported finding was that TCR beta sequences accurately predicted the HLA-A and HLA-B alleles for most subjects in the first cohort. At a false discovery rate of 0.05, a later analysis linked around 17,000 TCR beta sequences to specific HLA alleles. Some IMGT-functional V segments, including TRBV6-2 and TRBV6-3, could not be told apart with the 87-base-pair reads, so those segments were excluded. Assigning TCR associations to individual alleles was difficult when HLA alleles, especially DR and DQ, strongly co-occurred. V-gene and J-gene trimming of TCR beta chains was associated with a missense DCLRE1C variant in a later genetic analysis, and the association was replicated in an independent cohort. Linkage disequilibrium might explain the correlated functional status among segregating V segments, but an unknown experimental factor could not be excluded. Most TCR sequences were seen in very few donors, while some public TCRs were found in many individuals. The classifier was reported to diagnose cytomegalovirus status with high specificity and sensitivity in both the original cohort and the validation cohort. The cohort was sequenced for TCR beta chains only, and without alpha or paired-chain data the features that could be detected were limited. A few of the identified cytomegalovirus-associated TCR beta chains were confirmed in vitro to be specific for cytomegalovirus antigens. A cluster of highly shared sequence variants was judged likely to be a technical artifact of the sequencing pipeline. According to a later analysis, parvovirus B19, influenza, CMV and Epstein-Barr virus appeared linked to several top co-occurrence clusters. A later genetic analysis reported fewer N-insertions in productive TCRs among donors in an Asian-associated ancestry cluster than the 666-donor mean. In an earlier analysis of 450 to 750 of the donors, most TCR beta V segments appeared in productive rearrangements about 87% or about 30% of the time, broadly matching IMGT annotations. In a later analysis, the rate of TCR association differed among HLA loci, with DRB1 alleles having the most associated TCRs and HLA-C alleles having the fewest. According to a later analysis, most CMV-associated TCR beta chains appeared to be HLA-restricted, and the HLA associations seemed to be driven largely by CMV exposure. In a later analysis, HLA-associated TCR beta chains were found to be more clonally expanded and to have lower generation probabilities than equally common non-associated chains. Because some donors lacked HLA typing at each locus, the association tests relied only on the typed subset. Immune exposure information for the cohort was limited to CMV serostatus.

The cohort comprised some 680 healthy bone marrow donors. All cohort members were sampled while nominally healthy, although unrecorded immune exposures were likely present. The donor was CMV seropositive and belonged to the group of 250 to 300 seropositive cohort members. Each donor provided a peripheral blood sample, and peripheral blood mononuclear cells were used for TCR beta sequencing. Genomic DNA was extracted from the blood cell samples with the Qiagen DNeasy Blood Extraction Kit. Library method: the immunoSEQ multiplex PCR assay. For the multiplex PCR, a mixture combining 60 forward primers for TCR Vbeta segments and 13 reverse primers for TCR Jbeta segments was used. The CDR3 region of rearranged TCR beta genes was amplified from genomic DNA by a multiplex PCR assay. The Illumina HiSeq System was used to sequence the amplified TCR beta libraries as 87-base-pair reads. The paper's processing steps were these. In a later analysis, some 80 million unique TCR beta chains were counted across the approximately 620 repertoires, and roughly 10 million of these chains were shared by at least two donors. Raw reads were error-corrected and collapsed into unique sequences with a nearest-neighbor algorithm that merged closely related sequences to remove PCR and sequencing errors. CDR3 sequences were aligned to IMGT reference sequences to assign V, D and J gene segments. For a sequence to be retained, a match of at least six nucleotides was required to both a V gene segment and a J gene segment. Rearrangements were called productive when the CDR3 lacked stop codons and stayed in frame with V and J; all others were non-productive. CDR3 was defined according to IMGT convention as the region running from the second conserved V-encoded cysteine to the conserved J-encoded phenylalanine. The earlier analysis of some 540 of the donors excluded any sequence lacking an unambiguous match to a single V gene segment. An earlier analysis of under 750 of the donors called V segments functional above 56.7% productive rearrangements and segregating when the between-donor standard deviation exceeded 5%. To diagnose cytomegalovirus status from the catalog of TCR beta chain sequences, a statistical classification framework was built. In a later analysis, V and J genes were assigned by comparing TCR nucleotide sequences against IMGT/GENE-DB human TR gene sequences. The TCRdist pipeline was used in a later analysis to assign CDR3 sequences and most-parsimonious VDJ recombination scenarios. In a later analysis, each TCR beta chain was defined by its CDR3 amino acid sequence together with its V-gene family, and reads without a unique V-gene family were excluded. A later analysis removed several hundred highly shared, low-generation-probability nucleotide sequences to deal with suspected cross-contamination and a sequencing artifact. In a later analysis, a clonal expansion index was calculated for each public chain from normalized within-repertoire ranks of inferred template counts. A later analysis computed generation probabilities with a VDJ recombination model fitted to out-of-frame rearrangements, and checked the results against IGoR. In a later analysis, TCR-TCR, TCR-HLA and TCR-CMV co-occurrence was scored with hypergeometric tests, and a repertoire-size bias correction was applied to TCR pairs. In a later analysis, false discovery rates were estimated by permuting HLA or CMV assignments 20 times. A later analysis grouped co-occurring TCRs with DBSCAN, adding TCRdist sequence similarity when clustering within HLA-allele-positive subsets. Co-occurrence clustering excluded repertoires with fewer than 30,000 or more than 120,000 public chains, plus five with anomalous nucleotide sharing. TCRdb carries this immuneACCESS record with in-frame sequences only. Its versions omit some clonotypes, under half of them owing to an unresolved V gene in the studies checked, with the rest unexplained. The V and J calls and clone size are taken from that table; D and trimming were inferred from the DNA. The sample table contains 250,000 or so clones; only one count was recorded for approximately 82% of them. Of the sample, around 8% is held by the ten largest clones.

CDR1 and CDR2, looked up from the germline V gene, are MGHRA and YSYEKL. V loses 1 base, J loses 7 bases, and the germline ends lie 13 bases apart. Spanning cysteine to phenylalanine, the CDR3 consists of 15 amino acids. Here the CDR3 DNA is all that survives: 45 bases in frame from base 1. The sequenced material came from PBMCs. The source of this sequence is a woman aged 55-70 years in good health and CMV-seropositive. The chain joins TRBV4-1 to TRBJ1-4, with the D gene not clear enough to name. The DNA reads TGCGCCAGCAGCCAAGTGGGCCCGGCGGGTGAAAAACTGTTTTTT. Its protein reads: CASSQVGPAGEKLFF.